These 27 T cell receptor beta chains were all obtained from the same sample, sequenced in a study of a mutant IDH1 vaccine in newly diagnosed glioma. Antigens of these TCRs are unknown. As to time point: week 23, last vaccination. Doses comprised 300 ug of mutant IDH1 20-mer peptide each, plus topical imiquimod. Only in-frame clones appear in the TCRdb table, and some are missing; sequencing was by immunoSEQ multiplex PCR. The sample consists of over 35,000 clones, approximately 84% of them appearing once. The starting material was PBMCs, obtained from a glioma patient whose treatment included an IDH1 peptide vaccine. The source of these receptors is a woman aged 18-35 years with glioma. Some clones in this sample may be carry-over from other donors' samples.

The chain carries TRBV5-4 and TRBJ2-7; TRBD2 agrees at 9 bases. The CDR3 extends over 15 amino acids. Germline trimming cut 3 bases from V and 3 bases from J; bases unmatched to any gene: 7. Germline lookup yields CDR1 SGHNT and CDR2 YYREEE (reference sequence). The CDR3 DNA follows: TGTGCCAGCAGCTCTCAGCGGGGGGACCACTACGAGCAGTACTTC. Amino acids: CASSSQRGDHYEQYF.

This chain uses TRBV6-4 with TRBJ2-7, with 8 bases that match TRBD2. The CDR3 has 14 amino acids. V shed 6 bases, J shed 0 bases, and the junction held 4 bases outside the gene matches. The germline V gene has CDR1 MRHNA and CDR2 SNTAGT. The CDR3 is CASRSGGPSYEQYF. The CDR3 coding sequence is TGTGCCAGCAGGTCGGGAGGGCCCTCCTACGAGCAGTACTTC.

The CDR3 DNA reads TGTGCCAGCAGCTTAGGACAGCCCGAAAAACTGTTTTTT. As protein: CASSLGQPEKLFF. The chain employs TRBV11-2 and TRBJ1-4; tentative D call: TRBD1 (5 bases). CDR1 and CDR2 from the germline V gene are SGHAT and FQNNGV. The length of the CDR3 is 13 residues. V lost 1 base and J lost 8, with 8 bases in between.

The rearrangement joins TRBV19 to TRBJ2-7; the D gene is possibly TRBD1 (6 bases). Trimming took 5 bases from V and 7 from J, leaving 15 bases between them. From germline, CDR1 is LNHDA and CDR2 SQIVND (reference sequence). The CDR3 is 13 residues long. The CDR3 protein is CASSSTGLDEQYF. Written as DNA, the CDR3 is TGTGCCAGTAGTTCGACAGGTCTTGATGAGCAGTACTTC.

The J gene is TRBJ1-4, the V gene TRBV5-1, with D unclear. Germline V gene sequence: CDR1 SGHRS, CDR2 YFSETQ. The CDR3 is 15 residues long. V shed 3 bases and J shed 4 bases, with 13 bases lying between them. CDR3 protein: CASSYGPSVNEKLFF. As DNA, the CDR3 is TGCGCCAGCAGCTATGGCCCGAGTGTTAATGAAAAACTGTTTTTT. Using reference TRBV5-1 and TRBJ1-4 for the parts outside the CDR3, the full variable domain is KAGVTQTPRYLIKTRGQQVTLSCSPISGHRSVSWYQQTPGQGLQFLFEYFSETQRNKGNFPGRFSGRQFSNSRSEMNVSTLELGDSALYLCASSYGPSVNEKLFFGSGTQLSVL.

The chain is built from TRBV4-2 and TRBJ1-1; D unclear. V shed 1 base and J shed 1 base, with 4 bases lying between them. CDR1 is LGHNA, CDR2 YNFKEQ, per germline. This CDR3 region has 13 residues. The CDR3 protein is CASSQGGNTEAFF. The CDR3 coding sequence is TGTGCCAGCAGCCAAGGGGGGAACACTGAAGCTTTCTTT.

This rearrangement joins TRBV11-2 to TRBJ2-5, with 7 bases that match TRBD2. V lost 3 bases to trimming and J lost 2 bases; unmatched junction nucleotides: 3. The CDR3 is 14 amino acids. Germline CDR1 is SGHAT and CDR2 is FQNNGV. CDR3: CASSFNGGQETQYF. The CDR3 DNA follows: TGTGCCAGCAGCTTTAACGGGGGGCAAGAGACCCAGTACTTC.

This clone was picked up one time. The chain joins TRBV5-6 to TRBJ1-6; D remains unclear. Germline V lookup: CDR1 SGHDT, CDR2 YYEEEE. V lost 0 bases and J lost 0, with 7 bases in between. This CDR3 has 16 residues. Written as DNA, the CDR3 is TGTGCCAGCAGCTTGGTTTCCAGCTCCTATAATTCACCCCTCCACTTT. Its protein is CASSLVSSSYNSPLHF.

The chain recombines TRBV29-1 with TRBJ2-1; D not resolved. This CDR3 is built from 11 residues. V lost 1 base, J lost 4 bases, and 2 bases lay in between. Germline assignment: CDR1 SQVTM and CDR2 ANQGSEA. DNA of the CDR3: TGCAGCGTTGAAGTGTACAATGAGCAGTTCTTC. It specifies CSVEVYNEQFF.

The chain carries TRBV7-3 and TRBJ2-5; D is unclear. Germline CDR1 is SGHTA and CDR2 is FQGTGA. The CDR3 is 13 residues long. Trimming pared 5 bases from V and 2 bases from J, leaving 9 bases between. CDR3 sequence: CASSPGRQETQYF. CDR3 nucleotides: TGTGCCAGCAGCCCTGGGCGGCAAGAGACCCAGTACTTC. The complete variable domain, with remaining parts taken from reference TRBV7-3 and TRBJ2-5, reads GAGVSQTPSNKVTEKGKYVELRCDPISGHTALYWYRQSLGQGPEFLIYFQGTGAADDSGLPNDRFFAVRPEGSVSTLKIQRTERGDSAVYLCASSPGRQETQYFGPGTRLLVL.

This clone was found a few times. The rearrangement links TRBV19 to TRBJ2-1; the D is unclear. Trimming pared 7 bases from V and 4 bases from J, leaving 8 bases between. The CDR3 totals 12 residues. Germline V gene lookup returns CDR1 LNHDA and CDR2 SQIVND (reference sequence). Here the CDR3 reads CASTLGYNEQFF. The CDR3 region has the DNA TGTGCCAGTACCCTCGGGTACAATGAGCAGTTCTTC. Combining the CDR3 with reference TRBV19 and TRBJ2-1 gives the whole variable domain DGGITQSPKYLFRKEGQNVTLSCEQNLNHDAMYWYRQDPGQGLRLIYYSQIVNDFQKGDIAEGYSVSREKKESFPLTVTSAQKNPTAFYLCASTLGYNEQFFGPGTRLTVL.

In its sample, this clone was seen a few times. The chain combines TRBV7-2 with TRBJ1-6; tentative D call: TRBD1 (6 bases). V was trimmed by 4 bases and J by 6 bases, leaving 16 bases between them. The CDR3 runs to 16 residues. CDR1 and CDR2 from the germline V gene are SGHTA and FQGNSA. CDR3 sequence (DNA): TGTGCCAGCAGCTCCCGAGGCAGGGGCGGTAATTCACCCCTCCACTTT. It yields the protein CASSSRGRGGNSPLHF.

This chain uses TRBV21-1 with TRBJ2-7; the table assigns TRBD1, which was not confirmed against the DNA. TRBV21-1 is deemed a pseudogene. The length of the CDR3 is 14 residues. The DNA of the CDR3 is TGTGCCAGCCGACACAGGACCAGCTCCTACGAGCAGTACTTC. Protein: CASRHRTSSYEQYF.

This sequence joins TRBV5-1 and TRBJ1-2; D is unclear. Germline-derived CDR1 and CDR2 are SGHRS and YFSETQ. This CDR3 is 14 amino acids long. V was cut by 0 bases and J by 0 bases, with 6 bases left in between. The CDR3 DNA follows: TGCGCCAGCAGCTTGGAGGGTTCTAACTATGGCTACACCTTC. Residues: CASSLEGSNYGYTF.

This chain links TRBV9 with TRBJ1-1; no clear D gene. The CDR3 totals 13 residues. The V and J ends lost 0 bases and 1 base respectively, with 4 bases between them. CDR1 and CDR2 (germline): SGDLS, YYNGEE. CDR3 protein: CASSVAPNTEAFF. CDR3 DNA sequence: TGTGCCAGCAGCGTAGCTCCGAACACTGAAGCTTTCTTT.

This clone showed up just a few times. This chain connects TRBV28 to TRBJ1-1; TRBD1 is a possible D gene (6 bases). The CDR3 is made up of 12 amino acids. The V gene lost 5 bases and the J gene lost 4 bases, with 8 bases spanning the gap. Germline CDR1 reads MDHEN; CDR2 reads SYDVKM. This CDR3 is CASSLDSTEAFF. CDR3 sequence (DNA): TGTGCCAGCAGTCTGGACAGCACTGAAGCTTTCTTT.

This clone was seen only a few times. The chain recombines TRBV27 with TRBJ2-3, with D maybe TRBD2 (6 bases). The germline V and J ends were trimmed by 7 bases and 2 bases, with 19 bases remaining between them. Germline CDR1 MNHEY, CDR2 SMNVEV (reference sequence). The CDR3 is 16 residues long. The CDR3 sequence is CASTDRRGKDTDTQYF. DNA of the CDR3: TGTGCCAGCACCGATCGGAGGGGAAAGGACACAGATACGCAGTATTTT.

V usage is TRBV5-1 and J usage is TRBJ1-4; D is ambiguous. The germline V and J ends were trimmed by 0 bases and 7 bases, with 13 bases remaining between them. The CDR3 is 15 residues long. Germline CDR1 reads SGHRS; CDR2 reads YFSETQ. The CDR3 loop is CASSLASGGFEKLFF. In DNA form, the CDR3 reads TGCGCCAGCAGCTTGGCCAGTGGAGGGTTTGAAAAACTGTTTTTT.

This chain uses TRBV4-1 with TRBJ2-5; 7 bases map to TRBD1. This CDR3 is built from 15 residues. Germline CDR1 MGHRA, CDR2 YSYEKL. The J segment lost 2 bases and the V segment lost 0 bases, leaving 3 bases of the junction unmatched. CDR3 residues: CASSQDVTGQETQYF. The CDR3 DNA reads as TGCGCCAGCAGCCAAGATGTGACAGGGCAAGAGACCCAGTACTTC.

This clone was counted only a few times. This sample also contains other DNA sequences that code for the same CDR3. The chain combines TRBV5-1 with TRBJ1-1; no clear D gene. There are 13 residues in the CDR3. Trimming took 2 bases from V and 1 from J, leaving 6 bases between them. Germline-derived CDR1 and CDR2 are SGHRS and YFSETQ. CDR3: CASSLGGNTEAFF. CDR3 coding DNA: TGCGCCAGCAGCTTAGGAGGGAACACTGAAGCTTTCTTT.

The chain recombines TRBV5-1 with TRBJ1-5; maybe TRBD1 (5 bases). Germline V gene sequence: CDR1 SGHRS, CDR2 YFSETQ. Trimming took 2 bases from V and 7 from J, leaving 10 bases between them. The CDR3 is made up of 13 amino acids. The CDR3 sequence is CASSLGDLQPQHF. The CDR3 nucleotides are TGCGCCAGCAGCTTAGGGGATTTGCAGCCCCAGCATTTT. The variable domain in full, completed from reference TRBV5-1 and TRBJ1-5, reads KAGVTQTPRYLIKTRGQQVTLSCSPISGHRSVSWYQQTPGQGLQFLFEYFSETQRNKGNFPGRFSGRQFSNSRSEMNVSTLELGDSALYLCASSLGDLQPQHFGDGTRLSIL.

The V and J genes are TRBV2 and TRBJ2-5; 9 nucleotides line up with TRBD2. The CDR3 sequence is 15 residues long. CDR1 is SNHLY and CDR2 is FYNNEI in the germline V gene. The trim removed 6 bases at V and 3 bases at J, leaving 8 bases unmatched. The DNA of the CDR3 is TGTGCCAGCAGCACAGGACTAGCGCCGAAAGAGACCCAGTACTTC. This encodes CASSTGLAPKETQYF.

A single count supports this clone. V and J are TRBV7-9 and TRBJ2-2; 7 bases map to TRBD1. V dropped 3 bases and J dropped 7; count of bases not matched to a gene: 8. Germline values: CDR1 SEHNR, CDR2 FQNEAQ (reference sequence). This CDR3 has 15 residues. CDR3: CASSFRQGRGGELFF. The CDR3, as DNA: TGTGCCAGCAGCTTCCGACAGGGAAGGGGCGGGGAGCTGTTTTTT. The full variable domain, completed using reference TRBV7-9 and TRBJ2-2, is DTGVSQNPRHKITKRGQNVTFRCDPISEHNRLYWYRQTLGQGPEFLTYFQNEAQLEKSRLLSDRFSAERPKGSFSTLEIQRTEQGDSAMYLCASSFRQGRGGELFFGEGSRLTVL.

The V call is TRBV19, the J call TRBJ1-2; D is ambiguous. Per the germline V gene, CDR1 is LNHDA and CDR2 is SQIVND (reference sequence). The V end was cut by 1 base, the J end by 4 bases, with 7 bases between. The length of the CDR3 is 13 residues. In nucleotides, the CDR3 is TGTGCCAGTAGTATAGGGGGAGGCTATGGCTACACCTTC. Translated: CASSIGGGYGYTF.

The chain links TRBV6-5 to TRBJ1-5; a possible D gene is TRBD1 (5 bases). Trimming shortened V by 8 bases and J by 7 bases, and 18 bases separated the two germline ends. Germline loops: CDR1 MNHEY, CDR2 SVGAGI. The CDR3 has 14 amino acids. CDR3 protein: CASGGWGDGQPQHF. As DNA, the CDR3 is TGTGCCAGCGGTGGGTGGGGCGACGGCCAGCCCCAGCATTTT.

The rearrangement joins TRBV4-2 to TRBJ2-7; D remains ambiguous. The CDR3 runs to 13 residues. In germline, CDR1 is LGHNA, CDR2 YNFKEQ. V was pared by 4 bases and J by 6 bases, with 13 bases between. In nucleotides, the CDR3 is TGTGCCAGCAGCCGTAGCTGGGAAGGCGAGCAGTACTTC. Encoded protein: CASSRSWEGEQYF.

The V and J genes are TRBV5-1 and TRBJ2-7, with D possibly being TRBD1 (6 bases). This CDR3 has 14 residues. Between the trimmed V and J ends, which lost 0 bases and 3 bases, there was a span of 10 bases. Germline assignment: CDR1 SGHRS and CDR2 YFSETQ. The DNA of the CDR3 is TGCGCCAGCAGCTTGGGACAGGCCCTCTACGAGCAGTACTTC. The encoded protein is CASSLGQALYEQYF.